These 18 T cell receptor beta chains came from one sample sequenced in a study of graft-versus-host responses after intestinal transplantation. TCRdb keeps only in-frame clones here, not all; method: immunoSEQ multiplex PCR. The sample includes about 100,000 clones, 87% of them seen just once. These TCRs' antigens remain unknown. Sample: unstimulated CD4+ T cells sorted from spleen or lymph node cells, taken before transplant. Receptor source: a human donor who was the organ donor for an intestinal transplant.

The chain employs TRBV6-6 and TRBJ2-3; tentatively, D is TRBD2 (6 bases). V lost 2 bases, J lost 8 bases, and 11 bases lay in between. This CDR3 comprises 13 residues. The germline V gene encodes CDR1 MNHNY and CDR2 SVGAGI (reference sequence). The DNA of the CDR3 is TGTGCCAGCAGTTACGAGAGGGGAGGTACGCAGTATTTT. Translated: CASSYERGGTQYF.

V usage is TRBV7-8 and J usage is TRBJ1-6, with D unresolved. The CDR3 extends over 15 amino acids. Per germline, CDR1 SGHVS and CDR2 FQNEAQ. The V gene lost 0 bases and the J gene lost 9 bases, with 12 bases spanning the gap. The CDR3 DNA reads TGTGCCAGCAGCTTAGCGGAACAGAGAAGTTCACCCCTCCACTTT. It specifies CASSLAEQRSSPLHF.

The chain employs TRBV19 and TRBJ2-6; 8 nucleotides match TRBD1. The germline CDR1 and CDR2 sequences are LNHDA and SQIVND (reference sequence). This CDR3 contains 15 residues. V shed 4 bases, J shed 2 bases, and the junction held 1 base outside the gene matches. CDR3 loop: CASSTTGAGANVLTF. The DNA of the CDR3 is TGTGCCAGTAGTACGACAGGGGCTGGGGCCAACGTCCTGACTTTC.

The V and J genes are TRBV7-9 and TRBJ2-1, with no clear D. CDR1 SEHNR and CDR2 FQNEAQ come from the germline V gene (reference sequence). This CDR3 is built from 13 residues. The V gene lost 2 bases and the J gene lost 8 bases, with 10 bases spanning the gap. CDR3 sequence: CASSLSLGDEQFF. The CDR3 coding sequence is TGTGCCAGCAGCTTATCCCTGGGCGATGAGCAGTTCTTC.

V and J are TRBV4-2 and TRBJ2-1; tentatively, D is TRBD2 (6 bases). Trimming cost V 5 bases and J 1 base, with 15 bases left between them. Germline V lookup: CDR1 LGHNA, CDR2 YNFKEQ. The CDR3 covers 16 residues. CDR3 nucleotides: TGTGCCAGCAGCTACACGACTAGTTGGTCCTACAATGAGCAGTTCTTC. Amino acid sequence: CASSYTTSWSYNEQFF.

The J gene is TRBJ2-3, the V gene TRBV16; TRBD1 aligns across 8 bases. The trim removed 4 bases at V and 9 bases at J, leaving 3 bases unmatched. The germline gives CDR1 KGHSY, CDR2 FQNENV. The CDR3 has 12 residues. The CDR3 sequence: CASSPGQGTQYF. In nucleotides, the CDR3 is TGTGCCAGCAGCCCCGGACAGGGAACGCAGTATTTT.

This clone appeared a single time. The gene calls are TRBV7-8 and TRBJ1-2; 7 bases map to TRBD1. Germline lookup yields CDR1 SGHVS and CDR2 FQNEAQ. V shed 5 bases and J 8 bases; nucleotides not matched to a gene: 20. The CDR3 is made up of 17 amino acids. CDR3 region: CASSIGTLFRTGWGYTF. Written as DNA, the CDR3 is TGTGCCAGCAGCATAGGAACTCTTTTTCGGACAGGCTGGGGCTACACCTTC.

J is TRBJ1-5 and V is TRBV6-6; perhaps TRBD1 as D (6 bases). CDR3 length: 15 amino acids. Germline assignment: CDR1 MNHNY and CDR2 SVGAGI (reference sequence). V lost 0 bases, J lost 0 bases, and 6 bases lay in between. CDR3 sequence: CASSYSGASNQPQHF. The CDR3 DNA is TGTGCCAGCAGTTACTCGGGGGCTAGCAATCAGCCCCAGCATTTT.

The genes are TRBV5-6 and TRBJ1-4; no firm D call. CDR3 length: 17 residues. The V and J ends lost 0 bases and 0 bases respectively, with 12 bases between them. The V gene's germline CDR1 is SGHDT and CDR2 YYEEEE. DNA of the CDR3: TGTGCCAGCAGCTTGGTCCCGAGGAAAGCAACTAATGAAAAACTGTTTTTT. Translating it yields CASSLVPRKATNEKLFF.

The V and J genes are TRBV28 and TRBJ2-2, with D unresolved. The CDR3 is made up of 14 amino acids. Germline V gene lookup returns CDR1 MDHEN and CDR2 SYDVKM. The V end was cut by 5 bases, the J end by 5 bases, with 12 bases between. CDR3: CASSALMRTGELFF. Here the CDR3 DNA reads TGTGCCAGCAGTGCCTTAATGCGAACCGGGGAGCTGTTTTTT.

This sequence joins TRBV19 and TRBJ1-4; perhaps TRBD1 as D (6 bases). The CDR3 extends over 13 amino acids. Germline-derived CDR1 and CDR2 are LNHDA and SQIVND (reference sequence). Trimming stripped 10 bases from V and 8 bases from J, with 17 bases between. The CDR3: CATRGRGGEKLFF. The CDR3 nucleotides are TGTGCCACCCGGGGCAGGGGAGGCGAAAAACTGTTTTTT.

This clone was detected a few times. The V and J genes are TRBV28 and TRBJ2-7; D remains ambiguous. CDR1 MDHEN and CDR2 SYDVKM come from the germline V gene. V dropped 6 bases and J dropped 2 bases, with 11 bases sitting between them. The CDR3 has 13 amino acids. The CDR3 protein is CASSHPSTYEQYF. CDR3 nucleotide sequence: TGTGCCAGCAGCCATCCATCTACCTACGAGCAGTACTTC.

The V and J genes are TRBV27 and TRBJ2-7; TRBD2 matches 14 bases. Looked up from germline, CDR1 is MNHEY and CDR2 is SMNVEV (reference sequence). V lost 10 bases and J lost 9; bases outside the gene matches: 14. The CDR3 runs 15 residues. The CDR3 bases are TGTGCCACTCAATTCGACGGGACTAGCGGGGGCGGGCAGTACTTC. Protein: CATQFDGTSGGGQYF.

The CDR3 sequence is CASSTTTSTDTQYF. DNA for the CDR3: TGTGCCAGCAGTACCACGACTAGCACAGATACGCAGTATTTT. This chain uses TRBV28 with TRBJ2-3; no firm D call. The CDR3 is 14 amino acids. V lost 5 bases and J 0 bases, leaving 9 bases between the germline ends. Germline V gives CDR1 MDHEN, CDR2 SYDVKM.

This chain joins TRBV9 and TRBJ2-7, with TRBD1 as a possible D gene (6 bases). The CDR3 has 15 residues. From germline, CDR1 is SGDLS and CDR2 YYNGEE. With 0 bases removed from V and 0 bases from J, the gap between germline ends came to 10 bases. The CDR3: CASSVGTASSYEQYF. In DNA form, the CDR3 reads TGTGCCAGCAGCGTAGGGACAGCGAGCTCCTACGAGCAGTACTTC.

This clone has just one count. The V call is TRBV4-1, the J call TRBJ1-2; 7 positions agree with TRBD1. Germline V lookup: CDR1 MGHRA, CDR2 YSYEKL. The CDR3 is 15 amino acids. V lost 0 bases to trimming and J lost 5 bases; unmatched junction nucleotides: 6. The CDR3 spells CASSQDSETGYGYTF. The DNA for the CDR3 is TGCGCCAGCAGCCAAGATTCGGAGACAGGGTATGGCTACACCTTC.

The rearrangement joins TRBV15 to TRBJ2-7; 7 positions agree with TRBD2. V shed 0 bases and J 0 bases; nucleotides not matched to a gene: 2. CDR1 is LNHNV, CDR2 YYDKDF, per germline (reference sequence). This CDR3 is 15 amino acids long. The CDR3 is CATSRDGGGSYEQYF. DNA of the CDR3: TGTGCCACCAGCAGAGATGGGGGGGGCTCCTACGAGCAGTACTTC.

V and J are TRBV6-1 and TRBJ1-5; D not certain. The CDR3 runs 13 residues. Germline V lookup: CDR1 MNHNS, CDR2 SASEGT. The ends were cut back, 7 bases at V and 6 bases at J, with 13 bases in the middle. CDR3 region: CASTQPGFQPQHF. CDR3 in DNA: TGTGCCAGCACCCAGCCGGGATTTCAGCCCCAGCATTTT.